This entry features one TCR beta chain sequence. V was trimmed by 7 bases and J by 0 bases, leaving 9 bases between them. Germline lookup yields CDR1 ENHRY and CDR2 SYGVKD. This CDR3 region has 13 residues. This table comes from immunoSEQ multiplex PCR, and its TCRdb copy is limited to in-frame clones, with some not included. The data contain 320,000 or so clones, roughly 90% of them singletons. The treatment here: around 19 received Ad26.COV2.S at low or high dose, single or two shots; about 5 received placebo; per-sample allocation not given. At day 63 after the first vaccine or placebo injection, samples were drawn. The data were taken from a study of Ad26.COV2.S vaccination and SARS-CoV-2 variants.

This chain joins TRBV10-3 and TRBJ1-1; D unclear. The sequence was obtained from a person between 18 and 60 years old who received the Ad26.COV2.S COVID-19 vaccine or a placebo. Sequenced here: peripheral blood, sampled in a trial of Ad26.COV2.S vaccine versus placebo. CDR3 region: CAINSELNTEAFF. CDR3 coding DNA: TGTGCCATCAACAGCGAGCTGAACACTGAAGCTTTCTTT.